A single sample gave rise to the 12 T cell receptor beta chains below, sequenced in a study of cytomegalovirus exposure and HLA in healthy donors. PCR was performed using 60 Vbeta and 13 Jbeta primers. Sequencing was performed with immunoSEQ multiplex PCR; in TCRdb, only in-frame clones are kept and a portion is missing. The profile covers about 150,000 clones, with around 79% appearing a single time and 1.7% taken by the ten largest. The sample was PBMCs. All receptors come from a woman aged 30 to 39 in good health and CMV-seronegative.

The rearrangement joins TRBV6-4 to TRBJ2-3, with 14 bases matching TRBD2. The length of the CDR3 is 18 residues. Per the germline V gene, CDR1 is MRHNA and CDR2 is SNTAGT. Trimming took 2 bases from V and 4 from J; bases not matched to a gene: 8. The CDR3 DNA reads TGTGCCAGCAGTGACCAGGGGACTAGCGGGGGCCAACCAGATACGCAGTATTTT. It specifies CASSDQGTSGGQPDTQYF.

CDR3 DNA: TGTGCCTGGAGTAAGGACACTGATACGCAGTATTTT. This codes for CAWSKDTDTQYF. The rearrangement joins TRBV30 to TRBJ2-3, with D perhaps TRBD1 (5 bases). Trimming shortened V by 2 bases and J by 6 bases, and 9 bases separated the two germline ends. Germline V gives CDR1 GTSNPN, CDR2 SVGIG (reference sequence). The CDR3 spans 12 residues. The complete variable domain, with remaining parts taken from reference TRBV30 and TRBJ2-3, reads SQTIHQWPATLVQPVGSPLSLECTVEGTSNPNLYWYRQAAGRGLQLLFYSVGIGQISSEVPQNLSASRPQDRQFILSSKKLLLSDSGFYLCAWSKDTDTQYFGPGTRLTVL.

The chain is built from TRBV18 and TRBJ2-7; tentative D call: TRBD2 (6 bases). V lost 10 bases and J lost 3, with 19 bases in between. The germline V gene has CDR1 KGHSH and CDR2 LQKENI. This CDR3 has 14 amino acids. The CDR3: CATTPRGGSYEQYF. CDR3 coding DNA: TGTGCCACCACCCCACGTGGGGGGAGCTACGAGCAGTACTTC.

This clone was counted a few times. This chain joins TRBV6-6 and TRBJ1-3; D remains unclear. V was cut by 4 bases and J by 0 bases, with 10 bases left in between. The V gene's germline CDR1 is MNHNY and CDR2 SVGAGI (reference sequence). This CDR3 is built from 15 residues. In DNA, the CDR3 is TGTGCCAGCAGTTTAGACACCAGCTCTGGAAACACCATATATTTT. Translation: CASSLDTSSGNTIYF.

This clone was found a few times. V is TRBV4-3 and J is TRBJ1-2; D is ambiguous. V was cut by 0 bases and J by 4 bases, with 12 bases left in between. Germline-derived CDR1 and CDR2 are LGHNA and YSLEER. The CDR3 consists of 15 residues. The CDR3 DNA sequence: TGCGCCAGCAGCCAAGATCTGGGCAGCCCCTATGGCTACACCTTC. It translates to CASSQDLGSPYGYTF.

This chain links TRBV7-2 with TRBJ1-2, with 8 bases matching TRBD1. With 0 bases clipped from V and 3 bases from J, the junction kept 3 bases outside the gene matches. Germline V gene data show CDR1 as SGHTA and CDR2 as FQGNSA. The CDR3 contains 15 residues. Written as DNA, the CDR3 is TGTGCCAGCAGCTTAGCGTGGGGACAGGACTATGGCTACACCTTC. Its protein is CASSLAWGQDYGYTF.

The chain carries TRBV30 and TRBJ2-1; 9 bases are shared with TRBD2. The CDR3 loop spans 18 amino acids. Germline CDR1 reads GTSNPN; CDR2 reads SVGIG (reference sequence). The V and J ends lost 4 bases and 5 bases, in that order; junction bases with no gene match: 18. CDR3 in amino acids: CAWNDFGLAGQGNNEQFF. As DNA, the CDR3 is TGTGCCTGGAATGATTTTGGGCTAGCGGGGCAAGGGAACAATGAGCAGTTCTTC.

This chain connects TRBV5-5 to TRBJ2-1; 7 bases map to TRBD2. The CDR3 totals 16 residues. J gave up 0 bases and V 1 base, and 4 bases lay outside the gene matches. CDR1 and CDR2 from the germline V gene are SGHKS and YYEKEE (reference sequence). The CDR3 coding sequence is TGTGCCAGCAGCTTGTTTGGCGGGAGCTCCTACAATGAGCAGTTCTTC. It codes for CASSLFGGSSYNEQFF.

The chain employs TRBV11-2 and TRBJ1-2; 10 bases match TRBD1. Germline lookup yields CDR1 SGHAT and CDR2 FQNNGV. V trimming: 5 bases; J trimming: 4 bases; junction bases outside the gene matches: 10. The CDR3 consists of 16 residues. DNA of the CDR3: TGTGCCAGCAGCCGTATTTACAGGACAGGGGGCTATGGCTACACCTTC. Its translation: CASSRIYRTGGYGYTF. Full variable domain (outside the CDR3, taken from reference TRBV11-2 and TRBJ1-2): EAGVAQSPRYKIIEKRQSVAFWCNPISGHATLYWYQQILGQGPKLLIQFQNNGVVDDSQLPKDRFSAERLKGVDSTLKIQPAKLEDSAVYLCASSRIYRTGGYGYTFGSGTRLTVV.

This clone was counted a few times. The V and J genes are TRBV18 and TRBJ2-3, with no clear D. This CDR3 is built from 12 residues. The germline CDR1 and CDR2 sequences are KGHSH and LQKENI. Trimming removed 5 bases at V and 0 bases at J, with 3 bases between. As DNA, the CDR3 is TGTGCCAGCTCAACTAGCACAGATACGCAGTATTTT. This gives the protein CASSTSTDTQYF. The whole variable domain, filled in from reference TRBV18 and TRBJ2-3, reads NAGVMQNPRHLVRRRGQEARLRCSPMKGHSHVYWYRQLPEEGLKFMVYLQKENIIDESGMPKERFSAEFPKEGPSILRIQQVVRGDSAAYFCASSTSTDTQYFGPGTRLTVL.

V is TRBV10-3 and J is TRBJ2-3; 9 bases are shared with TRBD2. Germline V gives CDR1 ENHRY, CDR2 SYGVKD. This CDR3 contains 16 residues. The J segment lost 3 bases and the V segment lost 4 bases, leaving 8 bases of the junction unmatched. CDR3 amino acids: CAISGGLAMGTDTQYF. In nucleotides, the CDR3 is TGTGCCATCAGTGGGGGACTAGCTATGGGGACAGATACGCAGTATTTT.

This chain joins TRBV7-6 and TRBJ1-3; 7 bases map to TRBD1. The CDR3 covers 18 residues. The V gene's germline CDR1 is SGHVS and CDR2 FNYEAQ. After removal of 0 bases from V and 0 bases from J, the junction contained 8 bases not matched to a gene. CDR3 nucleotides: TGTGCCAGCAGCTTAGCGTCCGGACAGGCCTACTCTGGAAACACCATATATTTT. This gives the protein CASSLASGQAYSGNTIYF.